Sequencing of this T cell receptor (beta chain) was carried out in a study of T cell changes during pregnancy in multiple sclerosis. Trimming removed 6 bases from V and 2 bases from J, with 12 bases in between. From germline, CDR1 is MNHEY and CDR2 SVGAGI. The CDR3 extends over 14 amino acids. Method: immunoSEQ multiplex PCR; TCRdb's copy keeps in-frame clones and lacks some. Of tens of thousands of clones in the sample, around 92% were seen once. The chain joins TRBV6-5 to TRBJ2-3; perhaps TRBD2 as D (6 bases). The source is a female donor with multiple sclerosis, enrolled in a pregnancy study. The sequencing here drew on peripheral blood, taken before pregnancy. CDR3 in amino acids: CASSPGTSTDTQYF. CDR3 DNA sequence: TGTGCCAGCAGCCCCGGGACTTCCACAGATACGCAGTATTTT.